This T cell receptor (beta chain) was recorded in a study of blood T cells in healthy people across ages. Sample-barcoded 5' priming and a J-beta primer mix drove a second PCR of 7 to 11 cycles. MiXCR was run by TCRdb on the 5' RACE reads, yielding one entry per CDR3 protein. Counted here are roughly 700,000 distinct CDR3 sequences, more than 40% occurring once; the ten biggest clones make up under 35%. The CDR3 length is 12 residues. Trimming at V came to 6 bases and at J to 9 bases, leaving 8 bases not matched to a gene. Germline values: CDR1 DFQATT, CDR2 SNEGSKA (reference sequence). Findings of the study overall: Any changes in expanded clonotypes were possibly confounded, as donor CMV status remained unknown.

The study recruited healthy Caucasian donors from Russia who were aged about 6 to 95. Each of the donors had approximately 10 milliliters of peripheral blood drawn into EDTA-treated Vacutainer tubes. Turning to this clonotype: The antigen is unknown.

The chain has TRBV20-1 and TRBJ2-1; 7 nucleotides match TRBD2. This receptor was obtained from a woman aged 60-70 years in good health. Sequenced material: blood. The CDR3 DNA reads TGCAGTGCGAGGGACTACTCGAGTGAGCAGTTCTTC. Encoded protein: CSARDYSSEQFF.